The TCR beta chain described here comes from a study of T-cell reconstitution after alpha-beta-depleted transplantation in children. This clonotype was seen at least ten times. A library of TCRbeta sequences, prepared with unique molecular identifiers, was generated. TCRdb recomputed calls from the PCR reads with MiXCR, one row per CDR3 protein. The sample carries roughly 590,000 distinct CDR3 sequences, 16% recorded once. Germline CDR1 and CDR2: MGHRA and YSYEKL. V was trimmed by 10 bases and J by 10 bases, leaving 22 bases between them. CDR3 length: 13 residues. This chain joins TRBV4-1 and TRBJ1-1; the D gene is possibly TRBD1 (5 bases). The receptor was isolated from a human donor who donated a stem cell graft to a child with acute myeloid leukemia. Sequenced material: PBMCs from the stem cell graft donor, taken from the stem cell graft. As DNA, the CDR3 is TGCGCCACCGGAAGCCTGGACGGGGGTGTAGCTTTCTTT. This encodes CATGSLDGGVAFF.